A single sample gave rise to the 26 T cell receptor beta chains below, sequenced in a study of monozygotic twins with inflammatory bowel disease (dated by TCRdb to the late 2010s). Libraries were built with 5' RACE. Data came from an Illumina HiSeq 2500. Reads reprocessed by TCRdb are summarized as one entry per CDR3 protein sequence, and DNA is absent. The record for this sample contains roughly 300,000 distinct CDR3 sequences. Approximately 5.4% of the sample comes from the top ten. The sample consisted of blood. All receptors come from a human donor with ulcerative colitis or Crohn's disease, or a healthy co-twin of an affected twin (not recorded which).

The chain combines TRBV7-6 with TRBJ2-2. The length of the CDR3 is 15 residues. Germline CDR1 reads SGHVS; CDR2 reads FNYEAQ. The CDR3 here is CASSLNTVTAGELFF.

This chain joins TRBV10-3 and TRBJ1-2; as DNA is missing, the TRBD1 call by TCRdb cannot be tested. This CDR3 has 13 residues. Germline V gene lookup returns CDR1 ENHRY and CDR2 SYGVKD. CDR3 loop: CAISAGQGGGYTF.

J is TRBJ1-2 and V is TRBV20-1; TCRdb indicates TRBD1, and absent DNA this call remains unverified. The CDR3 covers 13 residues. CDR1 DFQATT and CDR2 SNEGSKA come from the germline V gene (reference sequence). The CDR3 protein is CSAMTGVNYGYTF.

The V call is TRBV29-1, the J call TRBJ2-6; TCRdb proposes TRBD2, but this gene call is untestable without DNA. Germline loops: CDR1 SQVTM, CDR2 ANQGSEA. This CDR3 is built from 19 residues. CDR3 protein: CSVEEKGRPTRYGANVLTF.

CDR3 region: CASSFVSGGEETQYF. The chain recombines TRBV6-5 with TRBJ2-5; there is no DNA to check the TCRdb D call of TRBD2. The germline CDR1 and CDR2 sequences are MNHEY and SVGAGI. The CDR3 consists of 15 residues.

This chain links TRBV20-1 with TRBJ1-5; the D call of TRBD1 rests on TCRdb alone, since no DNA is present to check it. This CDR3 is 15 amino acids long. From germline, CDR1 is DFQATT and CDR2 SNEGSKA (reference sequence). The CDR3 region is CSASLAGIRNQPQHF.

CDR3 sequence: CASAYDRLNQPQHF. This chain links TRBV6-1 with TRBJ1-5; TCRdb names TRBD1, which stays unverified in the absence of DNA. CDR1 and CDR2 from the germline V gene are MNHNS and SASEGT. This CDR3 comprises 14 residues.

The gene calls are TRBV9 and TRBJ2-2; TCRdb calls TRBD2, which cannot be checked without DNA. CDR1 is SGDLS and CDR2 is YYNGEE in the germline V gene. The CDR3 is made up of 16 amino acids. The CDR3 reads CASSVEVAVKVGELFF.

The chain employs TRBV27 and TRBJ1-6. CDR1 is MNHEY, CDR2 SMNVEV, per germline (reference sequence). This CDR3 spans 12 amino acids. The CDR3 sequence is CASRGVGSPLHF.

The chain uses TRBV29-1 and TRBJ2-1; the TRBD1 assignment by TCRdb is unverifiable without DNA. The length of the CDR3 is 11 residues. CDR1 is SQVTM and CDR2 is ANQGSEA in the germline V gene. CDR3 region: CSAPGGTEQFF.

The chain has TRBV6-5 and TRBJ2-4; without DNA, the TCRdb call of TRBD1 cannot be checked. Germline-derived CDR1 and CDR2 are MNHEY and SVGAGI. The CDR3 is made up of 16 amino acids. CDR3 loop: CASSYSGQGVKNIQYF.

The chain has TRBV5-5 and TRBJ2-3; TCRdb gives TRBD1 as the D gene, but with no DNA this cannot be confirmed. This CDR3 has 15 residues. Per germline, CDR1 SGHKS and CDR2 YYEKEE (reference sequence). This CDR3 reads CASSLWDKRTDTQYF.

The rearrangement links TRBV20-1 to TRBJ2-2; without DNA, the TCRdb call of TRBD1 cannot be checked. CDR1 DFQATT and CDR2 SNEGSKA come from the germline V gene (reference sequence). CDR3 length equals 13 residues. The CDR3 loop is CSAGTANTGELFF.

This sequence joins TRBV5-4 and TRBJ1-2; TCRdb names TRBD1, which stays unverified in the absence of DNA. CDR1 is SGHNT and CDR2 is YYREEE in the germline V gene (reference sequence). The CDR3 runs to 13 residues. CDR3 residues: CASSVTGYYGYTF.

The J gene is TRBJ1-1, the V gene TRBV7-9; TCRdb indicates TRBD1, and absent DNA this call remains unverified. CDR1 and CDR2 from the germline V gene are SEHNR and FQNEAQ (reference sequence). This CDR3 has 16 residues. The CDR3 region is CASSQQTSIGHNEAFF.

J is TRBJ1-3 and V is TRBV12-3 or TRBV12-4; the D call from TCRdb, TRBD1, cannot be confirmed without DNA. The CDR3 runs to 16 residues. CDR3 loop: CASSFSAGGPGNTIYF.

The rearrangement joins TRBV5-5 to TRBJ2-1; TCRdb reports TRBD2, a call that lacks DNA to check it against. Germline V gives CDR1 SGHKS, CDR2 YYEKEE (reference sequence). The CDR3 is made up of 14 amino acids. The CDR3 loop reads CASSPVGGRNEQFF. Looking up the rest from reference TRBV5-5 and TRBJ2-1 gives the full variable domain: DAGVTQSPTHLIKTRGQQVTLRCSPISGHKSVSWYQQVLGQGPQFIFQYYEKEERGRGNFPDRFSARQFPNYSSELNVNALLLGDSALYLCASSPVGGRNEQFFGPGTRLTVL.

The V call is TRBV21-1, the J call TRBJ1-2; lacking DNA, the TRBD1 call made by TCRdb goes unchecked. TRBV21-1 is noted as a pseudogene. The CDR3 runs to 15 residues. The CDR3 region is CASNHLGWGSYGYTF.

The chain employs TRBV7-2 and TRBJ2-3; the D gene TCRdb calls, TRBD1, cannot be checked with no DNA. The V gene's germline CDR1 is SGHTA and CDR2 FQGNSA. There are 17 residues in the CDR3. CDR3 loop: CASSLVSLRRGTDTQYF.

This chain's CDR3 is CASSPTTGVIAKNIQYF. V and J are TRBV7-2 and TRBJ2-4. CDR3 length equals 17 residues. In germline, CDR1 is SGHTA, CDR2 FQGNSA.

The CDR3 protein is CASRNLNYEQYF. This rearrangement joins TRBV2 to TRBJ2-7. Germline CDR1 is SNHLY and CDR2 is FYNNEI. This CDR3 is 12 amino acids long.

The rearrangement joins TRBV19 to TRBJ1-4; the D call from TCRdb, TRBD1, cannot be confirmed without DNA. CDR3 length: 19 amino acids. Germline V gives CDR1 LNHDA, CDR2 SQIVND (reference sequence). The CDR3 is CASRFSDRQIFTTNEKLFF.

The V gene is TRBV28, the J gene TRBJ2-3; TCRdb selects TRBD1, and the lack of DNA leaves this call unchecked. The CDR3 is made up of 13 amino acids. Germline-derived CDR1 and CDR2 are MDHEN and SYDVKM. CDR3 sequence: CALGQGATDTQYF. Full variable domain (remainder filled in from reference TRBV28 and TRBJ2-3): DVKVTQSSRYLVKRTGEKVFLECVQDMDHENMFWYRQDPGLGLRLIYFSYDVKMKEKGDIPEGYSVSREKKERFSLILESASTNQTSMYLCALGQGATDTQYFGPGTRLTVL.

This chain links TRBV10-3 with TRBJ2-7; TCRdb's D call of TRBD1 is untestable without DNA. Germline V lookup: CDR1 ENHRY, CDR2 SYGVKD. The CDR3 length is 14 residues. The CDR3 region is CAISRQGGSYEQYF.

The chain links TRBV6-4 to TRBJ1-6. The CDR3 spans 14 residues. Germline CDR1 MRHNA, CDR2 SNTAGT. CDR3 sequence: CASSVPKKSSPLHF.

The chain employs TRBV12-3 or TRBV12-4 and TRBJ2-1; the TRBD1 assignment by TCRdb is unverifiable without DNA. The CDR3 contains 15 residues. The CDR3 loop reads CASSSPGQGLHEQFF.